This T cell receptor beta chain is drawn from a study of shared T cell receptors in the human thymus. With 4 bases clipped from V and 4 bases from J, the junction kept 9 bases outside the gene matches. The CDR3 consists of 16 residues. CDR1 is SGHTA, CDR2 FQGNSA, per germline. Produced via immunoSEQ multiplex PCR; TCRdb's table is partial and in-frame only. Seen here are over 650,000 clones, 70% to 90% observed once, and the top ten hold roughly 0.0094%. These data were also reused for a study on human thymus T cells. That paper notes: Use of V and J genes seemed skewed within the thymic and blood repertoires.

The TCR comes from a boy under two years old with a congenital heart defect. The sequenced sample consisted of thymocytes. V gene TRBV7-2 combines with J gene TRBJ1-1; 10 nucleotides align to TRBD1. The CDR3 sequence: CASSSRQGAESTEAFF. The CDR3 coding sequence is TGTGCCAGCAGCTCGCGACAGGGGGCCGAAAGCACTGAAGCTTTCTTT.